This T cell receptor (beta chain) derives from a study of human T cells and chemical hapten exposure. Looking at the study overall: It was small differences in pooled library volume that mainly caused per-sample TCR yields to vary.

Concerning this clonotype itself: Antigen specificity is unknown.

TCRdb redid the calling of the RACE reads with MiXCR, one entry per CDR3 protein. The repertoire has around 260,000 distinct CDR3 sequences, approximately 8.4% of them found once; the top ten carry 2.3%. Overall study findings and caveats: As the donors had alopecia, their immune response may differ from healthy people's.

Time point here: pre-sensitization, week 0. Documented treatment: therapeutic diphenylcyclopropenone sensitization with weekly scalp DPC. This CDR3 is 14 amino acids long. The junction had 7 bases not matched to a gene; V was cut back by 4 bases and J by 5 bases. Germline CDR1 is LGHNA and CDR2 is YNFKEQ. The rearrangement joins TRBV4-2 to TRBJ2-5, with TRBD1 matching over 7 bases. Sequencing used whole blood, obtained in connection with sensitization to the hapten diphenylcyclopropenone (DPC). The clonotype was recovered from a woman aged 40 to 49 with alopecia areata. Some clones in this sample may be carry-over from other donors' samples. CDR3 region: CASSLGQARETQYF. CDR3 nucleotide sequence: TGTGCCAGCAGCCTCGGACAGGCGCGTGAGACCCAGTACTTC.